Below are 10 T cell receptor beta chains sequenced from a single sample in a study of T cell changes during pregnancy in multiple sclerosis. The assay was immunoSEQ multiplex PCR, and TCRdb's table has in-frame clones only and misses some. Found here are under 110,000 clones, just under 95% of them singletons; the top ten hold 1.6%. The sequencing used peripheral blood, collected after pregnancy. These receptors came from a female donor with multiple sclerosis, enrolled in a pregnancy study.

This rearrangement joins TRBV4-2 to TRBJ2-2; 9 bases match TRBD1. V lost 1 base and J lost 3; bases outside the gene matches: 6. CDR1 and CDR2 from the germline V gene are LGHNA and YNFKEQ. The CDR3 loop spans 17 amino acids. In DNA, the CDR3 is TGTGCCAGCAGCCAAGGACTACAGGGGGCAGACACCGGGGAGCTGTTTTTT. It yields the protein CASSQGLQGADTGELFF.

The chain recombines TRBV5-1 with TRBJ2-2; 10 bases align to TRBD2. The V segment lost 0 bases and the J segment 7 bases; nucleotides outside the gene matches: 6. The CDR3 length is 16 residues. Germline V gene sequence: CDR1 SGHRS, CDR2 YFSETQ. CDR3 protein: CASSLELAGTGGELFF. The CDR3 bases are TGCGCCAGCAGCTTGGAACTAGCGGGAACAGGCGGGGAGCTGTTTTTT.

The V gene is TRBV4-2, the J gene TRBJ1-2; D possibly corresponds to TRBD1 (6 bases). The CDR3 contains 15 residues. The V end lost 0 bases, the J end lost 7 bases, and 15 bases lay between the germline ends. Germline V CDR1 and CDR2: LGHNA, YNFKEQ. The CDR3 coding sequence is TGTGCCAGCAGCCAAGATCGGGCAGGGGCGGGTGGCTACACCTTC. It is translated as CASSQDRAGAGGYTF.

The rearrangement links TRBV2 to TRBJ2-2; possibly TRBD2 for D (5 bases). V lost 7 bases and J lost 1, with 10 bases in between. CDR3 size: 14 residues. Germline V gene lookup returns CDR1 SNHLY and CDR2 FYNNEI. This CDR3 is CASKRTVNTGELFF. The CDR3 bases are TGTGCCAGCAAGCGGACGGTGAACACCGGGGAGCTGTTTTTT.

The chain employs TRBV25-1 and TRBJ1-1; 10 positions agree with TRBD1. V was pared by 2 bases and J by 11 bases, with 8 bases of the junction left unmatched. The CDR3 spans 14 residues. Germline V gene data show CDR1 as MGHDK and CDR2 as SYGVNS. CDR3 DNA: TGTGCCAGCAGTGAAGAAGGGACAGGGGCGCGTGCTTTCTTT. This translates into CASSEEGTGARAFF. The variable domain in full, with the rest retrieved from reference TRBV25-1 and TRBJ1-1, is EADIYQTPRYLVIGTGKKITLECSQTMGHDKMYWYQQDPGMELHLIHYSYGVNSTEKGDLSSESTVSRIRTEHFPLTLESARPSHTSQYLCASSEEGTGARAFFGQGTRLTVV.

The rearrangement joins TRBV7-3 to TRBJ2-1; 7 bases agree with TRBD1. V shed 2 bases, J shed 6 bases, and the junction held 7 bases outside the gene matches. CDR3 size: 15 residues. CDR1 and CDR2 from the germline V gene are SGHTA and FQGTGA. This chain's CDR3 is CASSLSSRQGNEQFF. The DNA of the CDR3 is TGTGCCAGCAGCTTATCATCGCGACAGGGCAATGAGCAGTTCTTC.

This clone was counted once. The chain recombines TRBV11-2 with TRBJ2-6, with D possibly matching TRBD1 (6 bases). This CDR3 comprises 16 residues. The germline gives CDR1 SGHAT, CDR2 FQNNGV. Trimming pared 3 bases from V and 2 bases from J, leaving 11 bases between. DNA for the CDR3: TGTGCCAGCAGCTTCACAGGGATCCCTGGGGCCAACGTCCTGACTTTC. This encodes CASSFTGIPGANVLTF. The whole variable domain, filled in from reference TRBV11-2 and TRBJ2-6, reads EAGVAQSPRYKIIEKRQSVAFWCNPISGHATLYWYQQILGQGPKLLIQFQNNGVVDDSQLPKDRFSAERLKGVDSTLKIQPAKLEDSAVYLCASSFTGIPGANVLTFGAGSRLTVL.

This chain connects TRBV5-4 to TRBJ2-5; 7 nucleotides align to TRBD2. The V gene end was trimmed by 4 bases and the J gene end by 2 bases; junction bases not matched to a gene: 5. The CDR3 totals 14 residues. CDR1 SGHNT and CDR2 YYREEE come from the germline V gene (reference sequence). In DNA form, the CDR3 reads TGTGCCAGCAGCCGGGGACTACCTCAAGAGACCCAGTACTTC. It specifies CASSRGLPQETQYF.

This chain links TRBV5-4 with TRBJ2-1; TRBD1 matches at 7 bases. CDR1 and CDR2 (germline): SGHNT, YYREEE (reference sequence). The CDR3 totals 15 residues. V was clipped by 4 bases and J by 3 bases; unmatched bases: 7. Here the CDR3 DNA reads TGTGCCAGCAGCATTGACAGGGCCCACTACAATGAGCAGTTCTTC. Residues: CASSIDRAHYNEQFF. The whole variable domain, remainder taken from reference TRBV5-4 and TRBJ2-1, is ETGVTQSPTHLIKTRGQQVTLRCSSQSGHNTVSWYQQALGQGPQFIFQYYREEENGRGNFPPRFSGLQFPNYSSELNVNALELDDSALYLCASSIDRAHYNEQFFGPGTRLTVL.

The chain couples TRBV19 to TRBJ2-1; 9 nucleotides agree with TRBD2. Germline V CDR1 and CDR2: LNHDA, SQIVND (reference sequence). The CDR3 is 16 amino acids. The V and J ends lost 5 bases and 2 bases, in that order; junction bases with no gene match: 7. CDR3 loop: CASSGRLAAAYNEQFF. Written as DNA, the CDR3 is TGTGCCAGTAGTGGTAGACTAGCGGCCGCCTACAATGAGCAGTTCTTC.